Sequencing of this T cell receptor (beta chain) was carried out in a study of spatial heterogeneity in lung cancer. Study-wide context: Mean representation of each unique TCR and UMI combination in the raw reads exceeded 8.5 occurrences.

Trimming removed 3 bases at V and 2 bases at J, with 0 bases between. Germline V gives CDR1 KGHSH, CDR2 LQKENI. This CDR3 spans 11 amino acids. TCRdb analysed the 5' RACE reads with MiXCR anew, one entry per CDR3 protein. The repertoire holds 95,000 to 120,000 distinct CDR3 sequences, with less than 14% as singletons. Indicated time point: blood at routine non-recurrence follow-up after resection. This TCR was sampled from a female donor with early-stage non-small cell lung cancer. The chain links TRBV18 to TRBJ2-3; D call uncertain. Sequencing used PBMCs, obtained at follow-up. CDR3 coding DNA: TGTGCCAGCTCACCCACAGATACGCAGTATTTT. It translates to CASSPTDTQYF.